The 27 T cell receptor beta chains below were found in one sample sequenced in a study of blood T cells in healthy people across ages. The authors ran a second PCR of 7 to 11 cycles using a sample-barcoded 5' primer and a J-beta primer mix. MiXCR, run by TCRdb on the 5' RACE reads, gives a single entry per CDR3 protein. The sample holds almost 800,000 distinct CDR3 sequences, more than 45% seen once. Sequenced sample: blood. The source of these receptors is a man younger than 40 in good health.

The count of this clonotype is one. The chain couples TRBV7-3 to TRBJ1-1; 7 bases agree with TRBD1. J was trimmed by 2 bases and V by 5 bases; bases with no gene match: 11. Germline V gene lookup returns CDR1 SGHTA and CDR2 FQGTGA. The CDR3 totals 16 residues. The CDR3 DNA sequence: TGTGCCAGCAGCCCTAGGGACAGCATAAAAAACACTGAAGCTTTCTTT. Its protein is CASSPRDSIKNTEAFF.

The chain carries TRBV9 and TRBJ2-1; D gene ambiguous. Germline V gene sequence: CDR1 SGDLS, CDR2 YYNGEE. The CDR3 runs to 12 residues. Trimming cost V 4 bases and J 8 bases, with 10 bases left between them. The CDR3 nucleotides read TGTGCCAGCAGCCCGGACCTCGATGAGCAGTTCTTC. Translating gives CASSPDLDEQFF.

V usage is TRBV5-1 and J usage is TRBJ2-3; 12 nucleotides line up with TRBD2. The CDR3 runs to 22 residues. Germline V lookup: CDR1 SGHRS, CDR2 YFSETQ. V lost 0 bases, J lost 2 bases, and 19 bases stayed unmatched. In DNA, the CDR3 is TGCGCCAGCAGCTTGGGATTTCGGACTAGCGGGATGATCCGACGGCCCACAGATACGCAGTATTTT. Protein product: CASSLGFRTSGMIRRPTDTQYF.

This clonotype was detected only a few times. The chain uses TRBV7-2 and TRBJ2-7, with D maybe TRBD2 (7 bases). The J call is in doubt because the DNA end fits TRBJ2-4 better. CDR3 length equals 13 residues. Germline-derived CDR1 and CDR2 are SGHTA and FQGNSA. CDR3 DNA: TGTGCCAGCAGCAAGGGGGGGATTGACATTCAGTACTTC. It codes for CASSKGGIDIQYF.

This sequence joins TRBV7-8 and TRBJ1-2; D is unclear. CDR1 and CDR2 (germline): SGHVS, FQNEAQ. V was pared by 5 bases and J by 4 bases, with 11 bases between. The CDR3 has 13 amino acids. As DNA, the CDR3 is TGTGCCAGCAGCCCAGTGTTGTTCTATGGCTACACCTTC. Amino acids: CASSPVLFYGYTF.

The chain recombines TRBV6-4 with TRBJ1-1, with TRBD1 matching over 7 bases. This CDR3 contains 14 residues. V shed 0 bases and J 4 bases; nucleotides not matched to a gene: 2. CDR1 and CDR2 from the germline V gene are MRHNA and SNTAGT. The chain's CDR3 is CASSDSSGGTEAFF. In nucleotides, the CDR3 is TGTGCCAGCAGTGACTCGTCAGGGGGCACTGAAGCTTTCTTT.

The chain recombines TRBV20-1 with TRBJ2-5; the match to TRBD2 covers 8 bases. The last part of the DNA fits TRBJ2-7 better; the J call may be wrong. There are 12 residues in the CDR3. Germline CDR1 reads DFQATT; CDR2 reads SNEGSKA (reference sequence). The DNA of the CDR3 is TGCAGTGCTACGACTAGCGCGGGCGAGCAGTACTTC. It codes for CSATTSAGEQYF.

The gene calls are TRBV4-2 and TRBJ2-6; the D is unclear. Germline V gene lookup returns CDR1 LGHNA and CDR2 YNFKEQ. V lost 0 bases, J lost 1 base, and 13 bases lay in between. This CDR3 is 18 amino acids long. This CDR3 reads CASSQERTVNSGANVLTF. The CDR3 DNA is TGTGCCAGCAGCCAAGAACGGACGGTTAATTCTGGGGCCAACGTCCTGACTTTC.

The gene calls are TRBV20-1 and TRBJ2-7; D gene unclear. Trimming shortened V by 6 bases and J by 10 bases, and 16 bases separated the two germline ends. Germline lookup yields CDR1 DFQATT and CDR2 SNEGSKA (reference sequence). This CDR3 has 11 amino acids. CDR3 sequence reads: CSAAPSGPQYF. CDR3 nucleotides: TGCAGTGCCGCCCCATCTGGGCCCCAGTACTTC.

J is TRBJ2-1 and V is TRBV4-2, with D possibly matching TRBD1 (6 bases). Germline V gives CDR1 LGHNA, CDR2 YNFKEQ. The CDR3 runs 16 residues. The V gene lost 8 bases and the J gene lost 0 bases, with 17 bases spanning the gap. The CDR3 loop reads CASGLQGISSYNEQFF. CDR3 bases: TGTGCCAGCGGATTACAGGGAATAAGCTCCTACAATGAGCAGTTCTTC.

The V call is TRBV7-2, the J call TRBJ2-3; the D gene is possibly TRBD1 (5 bases). The CDR3 consists of 15 residues. The germline V gene has CDR1 SGHTA and CDR2 FQGNSA. V gave up 2 bases and J gave up 3 bases, with 12 bases separating them. CDR3 DNA: TGTGCCAGCAGCTTATTTCAGGGTCGAACAGATACGCAGTATTTT. Translated, it gives CASSLFQGRTDTQYF.

This clonotype showed up just a few times. The chain couples TRBV6-1 to TRBJ2-6; D is unclear. The CDR3 spans 15 residues. CDR1 and CDR2 from the germline V gene are MNHNS and SASEGT. V lost 3 bases to trimming and J lost 4 bases, with 10 bases between them. The CDR3 here is CASSEDPSGANVLTF. Here the CDR3 DNA reads TGTGCCAGCAGTGAGGACCCCTCAGGGGCCAACGTCCTGACTTTC.

The J gene is TRBJ1-5, the V gene TRBV28; D is undetermined. The CDR3 length is 15 residues. Per the germline V gene, CDR1 is MDHEN and CDR2 is SYDVKM. Between the trimmed V and J ends, which lost 6 bases and 0 bases, there was a span of 12 bases. CDR3 bases: TGTGCCAGCAGAGGATACAGCTATAGCAATCAGCCCCAGCATTTT. As protein: CASRGYSYSNQPQHF.

The chain uses TRBV6-6 and TRBJ2-3, with 8 bases that match TRBD2. Germline CDR1 is MNHNY and CDR2 is SVGAGI (reference sequence). This CDR3 is built from 17 residues. The ends lost 4 bases at V and 2 bases at J; junction bases unmatched: 11. The CDR3: CASSSDRTSTNTDTQYF. As DNA, the CDR3 is TGTGCCAGCAGTTCTGACCGGACTAGCACGAACACAGATACGCAGTATTTT.

The chain combines TRBV29-1 with TRBJ2-3; TRBD1 agrees at 12 bases. This CDR3 spans 18 amino acids. J gave up 4 bases and V 7 bases, and 18 bases lay outside the gene matches. CDR1 and CDR2 (germline): SQVTM, ANQGSEA. DNA of the CDR3: TGCAGCGCCCGAGGATCGCGCCGGGACAGGGGGCTCGCAGATACGCAGTATTTT. Its protein product is CSARGSRRDRGLADTQYF.

The V and J genes are TRBV11-3 and TRBJ2-1; D tentatively reads TRBD1 or TRBD2 (5 bases each). In germline, CDR1 is SGHNT, CDR2 YENEEA. Trimming took off 1 base at V and 7 bases at J, with 17 bases between the two ends. The CDR3 is 16 amino acids. CDR3 protein: CASSLGIGTVGNEQFF. In nucleotides, the CDR3 is TGTGCCAGCAGCTTAGGAATTGGGACCGTGGGGAATGAGCAGTTCTTC.

The chain links TRBV12-3 or TRBV12-4 to TRBJ2-2, with D unclear. The CDR3 extends over 14 amino acids. V shed 7 bases and J shed 5 bases, with 14 bases lying between them. CDR3 residues: CASTPFLGTGELFF. CDR3 DNA sequence: TGTGCCAGCACGCCGTTTTTGGGGACCGGGGAGCTGTTTTTT.

The chain joins TRBV20-1 to TRBJ1-5; D not resolved. Germline loops: CDR1 DFQATT, CDR2 SNEGSKA (reference sequence). The CDR3 totals 13 residues. Trimming took off 5 bases at V and 4 bases at J, with 12 bases between the two ends. For the CDR3, the DNA is TGCAGTGCTGAAGCCAGAGAGAATCAGCCCCAGCATTTT. This encodes CSAEARENQPQHF.

The rearrangement joins TRBV5-6 to TRBJ2-7; 8 bases agree with TRBD2. CDR1 and CDR2 (germline): SGHDT, YYEEEE. The CDR3 spans 15 residues. V shed 3 bases, J shed 0 bases, and the junction held 5 bases outside the gene matches. The CDR3 DNA is TGTGCCAGCAGCTATGGTAGCGGGATCTCCTACGAGCAGTACTTC. Protein sequence: CASSYGSGISYEQYF.

The V call is TRBV5-1, the J call TRBJ2-1; D unclear. Judging by the DNA end, TRBJ2-7 fits better; the J call may be wrong. Germline V gives CDR1 SGHRS, CDR2 YFSETQ. The CDR3 sequence is 13 residues long. CDR3 sequence reads: CASSLSPNNEQYF. The CDR3 DNA reads TGCGCCAGCAGCTTATCCCCGAACAATGAGCAGTACTTC.

This clonotype was seen a handful of times. The chain couples TRBV7-2 to TRBJ2-7; 8 nucleotides agree with TRBD1. CDR1 is SGHTA and CDR2 is FQGNSA in the germline V gene. The CDR3 is made up of 17 amino acids. J was trimmed by 5 bases and V by 5 bases; bases with no gene match: 17. The CDR3 bases are TGTGCCAGCAGCCCTCATGGACCCCGGACAGGGTCGAACGAGCAGTACTTC. As protein: CASSPHGPRTGSNEQYF.

This chain joins TRBV7-2 and TRBJ2-5; 9 nucleotides match TRBD2. V shed 4 bases, J shed 5 bases, and the junction held 8 bases outside the gene matches. The length of the CDR3 is 15 residues. Germline V gives CDR1 SGHTA, CDR2 FQGNSA. Written as DNA, the CDR3 is TGTGCCAGCAGCTCACGTAGCGGGAGCGGGGAGACCCAGTACTTC. Its protein product is CASSSRSGSGETQYF.

A word on this clonotype: The junction departs from the called germline gene at one end, perhaps through a read error. The chain couples TRBV27 to TRBJ1-1; a weak D match, TRBD1 (5 bases). Germline V gene data show CDR1 as MNHEY and CDR2 as SMNVEV (reference sequence). This CDR3 comprises 13 residues. The CDR3 DNA is TGTGCCAGCAGTTTCTACGGGGGAACTGGAGCTTTCTTT. This encodes CASSFYGGTGAFF.

This clonotype was recorded a few times. The rearrangement joins TRBV10-3 to TRBJ2-1; D is unclear. CDR1 is ENHRY and CDR2 is SYGVKD in the germline V gene. This CDR3 has 13 residues. V was pared by 5 bases and J by 6 bases, with 11 bases between. The CDR3 nucleotides are TGTGCCATCAGTCACGACCTCCCCAATGAGCAGTTCTTC. Its translation: CAISHDLPNEQFF.

The chain is built from TRBV6-5 and TRBJ2-1, with TRBD2 matching 8 bases. The CDR3 is 13 residues long. Germline V gene data show CDR1 as MNHEY and CDR2 as SVGAGI. Trimming removed 10 bases from V and 7 bases from J; junction bases left unmatched: 9. This CDR3 is CATSGGPGNEQFF. DNA for the CDR3: TGTGCCACCAGCGGGGGTCCGGGAAATGAGCAGTTCTTC.

V is TRBV12-3 or TRBV12-4 and J is TRBJ2-1, with D maybe TRBD1 (5 bases). The CDR3 is 12 residues long. The V gene lost 5 bases and the J gene lost 10 bases, with 12 bases spanning the gap. The CDR3 loop reads CASSVQGWEQFF. The CDR3 region has the DNA TGTGCCAGCAGTGTGCAGGGATGGGAGCAGTTCTTC.

The chain links TRBV7-9 to TRBJ2-4; 7 bases agree with TRBD1. The J call is doubtful: the DNA matches TRBJ2-7 better. The length of the CDR3 is 14 residues. Germline CDR1 reads SEHNR; CDR2 reads FQNEAQ (reference sequence). The CDR3 DNA follows: TGTGCCAGCAGTTATTCCGGGACAGAAGACGAGCAGTACTTC. Protein: CASSYSGTEDEQYF.